These 21 T cell receptor beta chains were all obtained from the same sample, sequenced in a study of cytomegalovirus exposure and HLA in healthy donors. The PCR ran on 60 Vbeta and 13 Jbeta primers. Method: immunoSEQ multiplex PCR; TCRdb's copy keeps in-frame clones and lacks some. The sample lists under 130,000 clones, more than 65% occurring once. Sequencing input: PBMCs. These receptors were collected from a man aged 25-45 years in good health and CMV-seronegative.

This clone has more than one count but fewer than ten. This sequence joins TRBV9 and TRBJ1-4; D is undetermined. The CDR3 covers 16 residues. Trimming cost V 4 bases and J 0 bases, with 13 bases left between them. Germline CDR1 reads SGDLS; CDR2 reads YYNGEE. The CDR3 protein is CASSPQYGATNEKLFF. CDR3 DNA: TGTGCCAGCAGCCCCCAGTACGGGGCAACTAATGAAAAACTGTTTTTT.

The CDR3 region has the DNA TGTGCCAGCAGCTTCATGAGCGACAATGAGCAGTTCTTC. Its translation: CASSFMSDNEQFF. V gene TRBV5-4 combines with J gene TRBJ2-1, with D hard to call. Germline V gene data show CDR1 as SGHNT and CDR2 as YYREEE (reference sequence). Deletions cut 2 bases from V and 5 bases from J, with 8 bases between. The CDR3 sequence is 13 residues long.

This clone was recorded a few times. This rearrangement joins TRBV5-1 to TRBJ2-3, with TRBD2 as a possible D gene (6 bases). Germline CDR1 reads SGHRS; CDR2 reads YFSETQ. Trimming stripped 4 bases from V and 3 bases from J, with 18 bases between. CDR3 length: 16 residues. CDR3 residues: CASSKRLDAPTDTQYF. The CDR3 bases are TGCGCCAGCAGCAAACGACTAGACGCTCCGACAGATACGCAGTATTTT.

The chain carries TRBV6-1 and TRBJ2-4; D remains unclear. Deletions cut 8 bases from V and 10 bases from J, with 18 bases between. There are 13 residues in the CDR3. Germline V CDR1 and CDR2: MNHNS, SASEGT. The CDR3 loop reads CASLDAYKQIQYF. CDR3 DNA: TGTGCCAGCTTGGATGCTTACAAACAGATTCAGTACTTC.

The CDR3 bases are TGTGCCAGCAGCCGGGGACAGCTAAACACTGAAGCTTTCTTT. Protein sequence: CASSRGQLNTEAFF. The V and J genes are TRBV27 and TRBJ1-1; TRBD1 matches at 7 bases. In germline, CDR1 is MNHEY, CDR2 SMNVEV (reference sequence). The CDR3 runs to 14 residues. Germline trimming cut 6 bases from V and 2 bases from J; bases unmatched to any gene: 6.

The chain carries TRBV19 and TRBJ2-5; 7 positions match TRBD1. Germline V gene data show CDR1 as LNHDA and CDR2 as SQIVND (reference sequence). The CDR3 is 15 amino acids. V lost 1 base to trimming and J lost 5 bases; unmatched junction nucleotides: 7. DNA for the CDR3: TGTGCCAGTAGTATAGGTAGGGGGCTGGGGGAGACCCAGTACTTC. Its translation: CASSIGRGLGETQYF. Full variable domain (missing parts from reference TRBV19 and TRBJ2-5): DGGITQSPKYLFRKEGQNVTLSCEQNLNHDAMYWYRQDPGQGLRLIYYSQIVNDFQKGDIAEGYSVSREKKESFPLTVTSAQKNPTAFYLCASSIGRGLGETQYFGPGTRLLVL.

This clone was found a few times. Other DNA sequences in this sample translate to the same CDR3. This chain joins TRBV15 and TRBJ2-7, with D possibly being TRBD1 (6 bases). The germline V gene has CDR1 LNHNV and CDR2 YYDKDF (reference sequence). The V end lost 1 base, the J end lost 2 bases, and 9 bases lay between the germline ends. This CDR3 has 14 amino acids. CDR3 sequence (DNA): TGTGCCACCAGCAGAGCCAGGGGACCCTACGAGCAGTACTTC. Translated: CATSRARGPYEQYF. The whole variable domain, remainder taken from reference TRBV15 and TRBJ2-7, is DAMVIQNPRYQVTQFGKPVTLSCSQTLNHNVMYWYQQKSSQAPKLLFHYYDKDFNNEADTPDNFQSRRPNTSFCFLDIRSPGLGDTAMYLCATSRARGPYEQYFGPGTRLTVT.

CDR3 amino acids: CASGWGSGTGGETQYF. CDR3 in DNA: TGTGCCAGCGGCTGGGGTAGCGGGACGGGGGGGGAGACCCAGTACTTC. The V call is TRBV6-6, the J call TRBJ2-5; 8 bases match TRBD2. In germline, CDR1 is MNHNY, CDR2 SVGAGI (reference sequence). V shed 8 bases and J 5 bases; nucleotides not matched to a gene: 16. The CDR3 has 16 amino acids.

The sample holds a few counts of this clone. The chain links TRBV27 to TRBJ2-5; 10 nucleotides agree with TRBD2. The CDR3 is 18 residues long. V lost 5 bases to trimming and J lost 4 bases; unmatched junction nucleotides: 16. The germline gives CDR1 MNHEY, CDR2 SMNVEV (reference sequence). The CDR3 here is CASSPLPIGTSVGETQYF. CDR3 DNA sequence: TGTGCCAGCAGTCCCTTACCCATCGGGACTAGCGTTGGAGAGACCCAGTACTTC.

In its sample, this clone was seen once. This chain connects TRBV5-1 to TRBJ2-7; D might be TRBD1 (7 bases). The CDR3 extends over 15 amino acids. Deletions cut 4 bases from V and 3 bases from J, with 17 bases between. The V gene's germline CDR1 is SGHRS and CDR2 YFSETQ. The CDR3 sequence: CASSTRQGLDYEQYF. As DNA, the CDR3 is TGCGCCAGCAGCACCAGACAGGGACTGGACTACGAGCAGTACTTC.

The sample holds a few counts of this clone. V is TRBV6-5 and J is TRBJ2-7; 8 nucleotides agree with TRBD2. V was clipped by 0 bases and J by 3 bases; unmatched bases: 7. Germline V gives CDR1 MNHEY, CDR2 SVGAGI. This CDR3 is 16 amino acids long. CDR3 region: CASSYSTSGGIYEQYF. The CDR3 DNA follows: TGTGCCAGCAGTTACTCGACCAGCGGGGGAATCTACGAGCAGTACTTC.

The chain carries TRBV28 and TRBJ2-7; 7 bases match TRBD2. V gave up 3 bases and J gave up 3 bases; unmatched junction bases: 5. In germline, CDR1 is MDHEN, CDR2 SYDVKM. The CDR3 length is 14 residues. The CDR3 loop reads CASSFPGEGYEQYF. Written as DNA, the CDR3 is TGTGCCAGCAGTTTCCCGGGGGAGGGCTACGAGCAGTACTTC.

A remark on this clone: One end of the junction does not line up with germline, which may come from a read error. V gene TRBV5-4 combines with J gene TRBJ1-2; a weak D match, TRBD1 (6 bases). The germline V gene encodes CDR1 SGHNT and CDR2 YYREEE (reference sequence). The CDR3 runs to 15 residues. CDR3: CASSEYRAGNYDYTF. The CDR3 bases are TGTGCCAGCAGCGAGTACAGGGCGGGTAACTATGACTACACCTTC.

This chain joins TRBV7-2 and TRBJ1-5; 8 bases line up with TRBD1. This CDR3 has 15 residues. CDR1 is SGHTA and CDR2 is FQGNSA in the germline V gene. V lost 4 bases to trimming and J lost 5 bases; unmatched junction nucleotides: 7. In DNA form, the CDR3 reads TGTGCCAGCAGCTCCTTAGGACAGGGCTATCAGCCCCAGCATTTT. Protein product: CASSSLGQGYQPQHF.

The chain uses TRBV2 and TRBJ1-4; 9 nucleotides line up with TRBD1. Germline CDR1 is SNHLY and CDR2 is FYNNEI. The CDR3 contains 14 residues. The junction had 1 base not matched to a gene; V was cut back by 8 bases and J by 0 bases. The DNA of the CDR3 is TGTGCCAGCTGGGACAGGGCAACTAATGAAAAACTGTTTTTT. This encodes CASWDRATNEKLFF.

This rearrangement joins TRBV29-1 to TRBJ2-7, with 10 bases aligning to TRBD2. This CDR3 is built from 13 residues. The germline gives CDR1 SQVTM, CDR2 ANQGSEA. V was clipped by 7 bases and J by 0 bases; unmatched bases: 3. The CDR3 region is CSAGLAASYEQYF. CDR3 nucleotides: TGCAGCGCCGGACTAGCGGCCTCCTACGAGCAGTACTTC.

The sample holds a few counts of this clone. The V and J genes are TRBV4-2 and TRBJ1-2; tentative D call: TRBD1 (6 bases). The V gene lost 0 bases and the J gene lost 2 bases, with 10 bases spanning the gap. The V gene's germline CDR1 is LGHNA and CDR2 YNFKEQ. The CDR3 is 15 residues long. The CDR3 DNA reads as TGTGCCAGCAGCCAAGATGAAGGGGGAAACTATGGCTACACCTTC. Translated, it gives CASSQDEGGNYGYTF.

The genes are TRBV4-3 and TRBJ1-2, with D hard to call. The V and J ends lost 4 bases and 8 bases respectively, with 20 bases between them. Germline V gene sequence: CDR1 LGHNA, CDR2 YSLEER. The CDR3 is 15 amino acids. CDR3 nucleotides: TGCGCCAGCAGCCCCCAGTTACAACTAAAGGAGGGCTACACCTTC. Translating it yields CASSPQLQLKEGYTF.

The rearrangement joins TRBV10-3 to TRBJ2-1, with 10 bases lining up with TRBD2. This CDR3 contains 18 residues. V trimming: 4 bases; J trimming: 0 bases; junction bases outside the gene matches: 9. Germline CDR1 and CDR2: ENHRY and SYGVKD. The CDR3 DNA sequence: TGTGCCATCAGTGCCGGACTAGCGGCGCTAAGCTCCTACAATGAGCAGTTCTTC. Residues: CAISAGLAALSSYNEQFF.

The V call is TRBV27, the J call TRBJ2-6; 9 nucleotides align to TRBD1. V lost 5 bases, J lost 2 bases, and 22 bases stayed unmatched. Germline V gives CDR1 MNHEY, CDR2 SMNVEV (reference sequence). This CDR3 comprises 22 residues. CDR3 nucleotides: TGTGCCAGCAGTCCGTCTATACCTCAACAGGGGGCGCAATTGGCTGGGGCCAACGTCCTGACTTTC. This translates into CASSPSIPQQGAQLAGANVLTF.

This clone is a singleton in its sample. The rearrangement links TRBV7-9 to TRBJ2-7; 9 bases line up with TRBD1. Germline lookup yields CDR1 SEHNR and CDR2 FQNEAQ (reference sequence). There are 16 residues in the CDR3. With V trimmed by 5 bases and J by 3 bases, 11 bases remained unmatched. The CDR3: CASSPFRQGEYYEQYF. CDR3 DNA: TGTGCCAGCAGCCCCTTCCGACAGGGGGAGTACTACGAGCAGTACTTC.